Listed below are T cell receptor beta chains from one sample, sequenced in a study of T cells of healthy individuals. One entry per CDR3 protein, called by TCRdb with MiXCR from the 5' RACE reads. Of 53,000 or so distinct CDR3 sequences listed, approximately 14% are singletons. The receptors were sampled from a human donor in good health. Both conserved end residues are part of each CDR3. Fields, in order: J gene, clone size, V gene, D gene, CDR3 DNA, CDR3 protein. The D gene is left open where the match is weak. For some rows the clone size is stated as once, few or many, or as a class when expanded; others skip it.

J gene: TRBJ1-2
clone size: many
V gene: TRBV4-3
D gene: -
CDR3 DNA: TGCGCCAGCAGCCAAGGGCGCGCAGGGCTCCATGGCTACACCTTC
CDR3 protein: CASSQGRAGLHGYTF

J gene: TRBJ1-5
clone size: many
V gene: TRBV7-9
D gene: -
CDR3 DNA: TGTGCCAGCAGCGGGGCGAACAATCAGCCCCAGCATTTT
CDR3 protein: CASSGANNQPQHF

J gene: TRBJ2-1
clone size: few
V gene: TRBV11-2
D gene: -
CDR3 DNA: TGTGCCAGCAGCTTAATCTGGGGAGCTGAGCAGTTCTTC
CDR3 protein: CASSLIWGAEQFF

J gene: TRBJ2-3
clone size: many
V gene: TRBV20-1
D gene: TRBD1
CDR3 DNA: TGCAGTGCTAGGGACCAGGGGGGCACAGATACGCAGTATTTT
CDR3 protein: CSARDQGGTDTQYF

J gene: TRBJ2-1
clone size: few
V gene: TRBV27
D gene: TRBD2
CDR3 DNA: TGTGCCAGCAGTTTATTGGGTTCGTGGGGGGGTAAGTTGTACAATGAGCAGTTCTTC
CDR3 protein: CASSLLGSWGGKLYNEQFF

J gene: TRBJ2-6
clone size: -
V gene: TRBV6-2/TRBV6-3
D gene: -
CDR3 DNA: TGTGCCAGCAGTTACGGAGGGGGGTCTGGGGCCAACGTCCTGACTTTC
CDR3 protein: CASSYGGGSGANVLTF

J gene: TRBJ2-1
clone size: few
V gene: TRBV20-1
D gene: -
CDR3 DNA: TGCAGTGCTAGAGATCGCGATTCTTACAATGAGCAGTTCTTC
CDR3 protein: CSARDRDSYNEQFF

J gene: TRBJ2-3
clone size: -
V gene: TRBV20-1
D gene: TRBD2
CDR3 DNA: TGCAGTGCTAGATACGCGGGGGAGAGCACAGATACGCAGTATTTT
CDR3 protein: CSARYAGESTDTQYF

J gene: TRBJ2-3
clone size: few
V gene: TRBV10-3
D gene: TRBD1
CDR3 DNA: TGTGCCATCAGTGAGTTTGCGAGACAGGGGGCTGGAGATACGCAGTATTTT
CDR3 protein: CAISEFARQGAGDTQYF

J gene: TRBJ1-6
clone size: many
V gene: TRBV6-6
D gene: -
CDR3 DNA: TGTGCCAGCAGTTACTCTACAGGGACCAATTCACCCCTCCACTTT
CDR3 protein: CASSYSTGTNSPLHF

J gene: TRBJ1-1
clone size: many
V gene: TRBV7-8
D gene: TRBD1
CDR3 DNA: TGTGCCAGCAGCCAGGGGGGTAGCACTGAAGCTTTCTTT
CDR3 protein: CASSQGGSTEAFF

J gene: TRBJ2-7
clone size: -
V gene: TRBV12-3/TRBV12-4
D gene: TRBD2
CDR3 DNA: TGTGCCAGCAGTCGGACCGGGACTAGTAGGACCTACGAGCAGTACTTC
CDR3 protein: CASSRTGTSRTYEQYF

J gene: TRBJ2-2
clone size: many
V gene: TRBV2
D gene: TRBD2
CDR3 DNA: TGTGCCAGCAGGGGACTAGCGGACACCGGGGAGCTGTTTTTT
CDR3 protein: CASRGLADTGELFF

J gene: TRBJ1-1
clone size: few
V gene: TRBV29-1
D gene: -
CDR3 DNA: TGCAGCGTTGTCCGCAGGCCTGGGGACACTGAAGCTTTCTTT
CDR3 protein: CSVVRRPGDTEAFF

J gene: TRBJ2-7
clone size: many
V gene: TRBV12-2
D gene: -
CDR3 DNA: TGTGCAAGTCGCTTAGACCCCGGCCCCGGTGCTAGCGGGACCTACGAGCAGTACTTC
CDR3 protein: CASRLDPGPGASGTYEQYF

J gene: TRBJ2-7
clone size: few
V gene: TRBV7-9
D gene: TRBD1
CDR3 DNA: TGTGCCAGCAGCCGTGGACAGGGGGTGGCCTACGAGCAGTACTTC
CDR3 protein: CASSRGQGVAYEQYF

J gene: TRBJ2-7
clone size: -
V gene: TRBV4-3
D gene: -
CDR3 DNA: TGCGCCAGCAGCCAAGATTCACTGAATTACGAGCAGTACTTC
CDR3 protein: CASSQDSLNYEQYF

J gene: TRBJ2-1
clone size: many
V gene: TRBV24-1
D gene: -
CDR3 DNA: TGTGCCACCAGCCAACCCAAGGGTCGGAGCTCCTACAATGAGCAGTTCTTC
CDR3 protein: CATSQPKGRSSYNEQFF

J gene: TRBJ1-2
clone size: once
V gene: TRBV2
D gene: -
CDR3 DNA: TGTGCCAGCAGTGATGGGGCGTTTTATGGCTACACCTTC
CDR3 protein: CASSDGAFYGYTF

J gene: TRBJ1-1
clone size: many
V gene: TRBV6-5
D gene: -
CDR3 DNA: TGTGCCAGCACCGCCCCGGGCAACACTGAAGCTTTCTTT
CDR3 protein: CASTAPGNTEAFF

J gene: TRBJ1-1
clone size: -
V gene: TRBV6-1
D gene: -
CDR3 DNA: TGTGCCAGCAGTGAAGCGCGGCAGACGGTCACTGAAGCTTTCTTT
CDR3 protein: CASSEARQTVTEAFF

J gene: TRBJ1-5
clone size: many
V gene: TRBV19
D gene: TRBD1
CDR3 DNA: TGTGCCAGTACCCCGACAGGGGGCAGGCAGCCCCAGCATTTT
CDR3 protein: CASTPTGGRQPQHF

J gene: TRBJ2-1
clone size: -
V gene: TRBV7-9
D gene: TRBD1
CDR3 DNA: TGTGCCAGCAGCTTAGGGGCGGGGACAGGGGGCAATGAGCAGTTCTTC
CDR3 protein: CASSLGAGTGGNEQFF

J gene: TRBJ2-3
clone size: -
V gene: TRBV10-3
D gene: TRBD2
CDR3 DNA: TGTGCCATCGCGTCAGCGGGGGCCACAGATACGCAGTATTTT
CDR3 protein: CAIASAGATDTQYF

J gene: TRBJ2-1
clone size: many
V gene: TRBV5-4
D gene: -
CDR3 DNA: TGTGCCAGCAGCTTGGAGGGTGAGCAGTTCTTC
CDR3 protein: CASSLEGEQFF

J gene: TRBJ2-5
clone size: -
V gene: TRBV5-1
D gene: TRBD1
CDR3 DNA: TGCGCCAGCAGCTCGACAGGGGGTCTAGAGACCCAGTACTTC
CDR3 protein: CASSSTGGLETQYF

J gene: TRBJ2-1
clone size: few
V gene: TRBV5-5
D gene: TRBD1
CDR3 DNA: TGTGCCAGCAGCTTTGGGACAGGGAGTGAGCAGTTCTTC
CDR3 protein: CASSFGTGSEQFF

J gene: TRBJ1-1
clone size: few
V gene: TRBV10-3
D gene: -
CDR3 DNA: TGTGCCACGGGACGTTTGAACACTGAAGCTTTCTTT
CDR3 protein: CATGRLNTEAFF

J gene: TRBJ1-6
clone size: many
V gene: TRBV25-1
D gene: -
CDR3 DNA: TGTGCCAGCAGTGGAGACATAGATTCACCCCTCCACTTT
CDR3 protein: CASSGDIDSPLHF